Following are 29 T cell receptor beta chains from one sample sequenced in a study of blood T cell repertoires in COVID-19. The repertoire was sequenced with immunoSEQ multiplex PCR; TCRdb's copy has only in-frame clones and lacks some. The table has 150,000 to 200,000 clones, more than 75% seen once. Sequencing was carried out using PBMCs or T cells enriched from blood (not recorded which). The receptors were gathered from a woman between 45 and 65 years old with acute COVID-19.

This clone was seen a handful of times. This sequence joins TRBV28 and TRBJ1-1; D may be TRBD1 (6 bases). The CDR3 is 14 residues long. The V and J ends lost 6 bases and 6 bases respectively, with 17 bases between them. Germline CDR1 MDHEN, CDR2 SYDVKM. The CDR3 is CASRSNHRTAEAFF. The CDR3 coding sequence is TGTGCCAGCAGATCCAATCACCGGACAGCTGAAGCTTTCTTT.

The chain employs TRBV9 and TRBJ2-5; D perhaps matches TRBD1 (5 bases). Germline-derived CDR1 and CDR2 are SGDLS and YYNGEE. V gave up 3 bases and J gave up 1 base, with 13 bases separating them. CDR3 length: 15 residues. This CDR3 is CASSATGYPQETQYF. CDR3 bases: TGTGCCAGCAGCGCCACAGGATACCCCCAAGAGACCCAGTACTTC.

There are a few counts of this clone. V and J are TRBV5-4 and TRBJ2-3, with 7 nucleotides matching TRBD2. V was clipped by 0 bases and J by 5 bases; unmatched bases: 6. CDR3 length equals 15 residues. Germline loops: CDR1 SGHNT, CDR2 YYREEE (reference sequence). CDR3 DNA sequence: TGTGCCAGCAGCTTGGAGCGGGGAGTGGGAGATACGCAGTATTTT. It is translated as CASSLERGVGDTQYF.

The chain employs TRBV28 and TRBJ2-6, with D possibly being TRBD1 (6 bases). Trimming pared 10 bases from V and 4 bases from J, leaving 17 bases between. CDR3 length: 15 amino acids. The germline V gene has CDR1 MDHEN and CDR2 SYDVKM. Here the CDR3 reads CATKDSSGGANVLTF. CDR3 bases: TGTGCCACCAAGGACAGCTCCGGCGGGGCCAACGTCCTGACTTTC. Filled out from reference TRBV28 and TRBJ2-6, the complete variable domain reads DVKVTQSSRYLVKRTGEKVFLECVQDMDHENMFWYRQDPGLGLRLIYFSYDVKMKEKGDIPEGYSVSREKKERFSLILESASTNQTSMYLCATKDSSGGANVLTFGAGSRLTVL.

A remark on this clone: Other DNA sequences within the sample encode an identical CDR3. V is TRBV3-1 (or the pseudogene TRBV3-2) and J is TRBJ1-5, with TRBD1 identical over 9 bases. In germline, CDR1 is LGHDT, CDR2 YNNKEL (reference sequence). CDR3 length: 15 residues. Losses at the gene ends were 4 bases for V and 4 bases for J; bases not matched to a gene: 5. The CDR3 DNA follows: TGTGCCAGCAGCCCGGGACAGGGTAATAATCAGCCCCAGCATTTT. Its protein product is CASSPGQGNNQPQHF.

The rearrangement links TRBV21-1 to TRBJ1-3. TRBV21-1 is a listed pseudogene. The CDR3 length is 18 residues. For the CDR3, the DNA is TGTGCCAGTACATCCCGGGGAGGGGGGAAGAGCTCTGGAAACACCATATATTTT. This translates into CASTSRGGGKSSGNTIYF.

CDR3 amino acids: CSVEGLAGTSYNEQFF. Here the CDR3 DNA reads TGCAGCGTTGAAGGACTAGCGGGGACCTCCTACAATGAGCAGTTCTTC. The V call is TRBV29-1, the J call TRBJ2-1; 11 bases line up with TRBD2. This CDR3 region has 16 residues. The V gene's germline CDR1 is SQVTM and CDR2 ANQGSEA. Trimming removed 1 base from V and 0 bases from J; junction bases left unmatched: 2.

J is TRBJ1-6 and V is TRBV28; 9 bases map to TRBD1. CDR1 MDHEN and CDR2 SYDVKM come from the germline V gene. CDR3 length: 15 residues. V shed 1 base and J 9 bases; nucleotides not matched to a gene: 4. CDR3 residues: CASSLSGQGFSPLHF. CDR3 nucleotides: TGTGCCAGCAGTTTATCGGGACAGGGTTTTTCACCCCTCCACTTT.

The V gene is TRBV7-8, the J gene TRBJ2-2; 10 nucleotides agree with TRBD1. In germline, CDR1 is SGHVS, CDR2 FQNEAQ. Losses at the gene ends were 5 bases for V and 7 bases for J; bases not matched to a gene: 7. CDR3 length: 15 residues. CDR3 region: CASSGHRDRGGELFF. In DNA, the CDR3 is TGTGCCAGCAGCGGCCACCGGGACAGGGGCGGGGAGCTGTTTTTT. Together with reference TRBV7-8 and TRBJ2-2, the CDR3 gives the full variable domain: GAGVSQSPRYKVAKRGQDVALRCDPISGHVSLFWYQQALGQGPEFLTYFQNEAQLDKSGLPSDRFFAERPEGSVSTLKIQRTQQEDSAVYLCASSGHRDRGGELFFGEGSRLTVL.

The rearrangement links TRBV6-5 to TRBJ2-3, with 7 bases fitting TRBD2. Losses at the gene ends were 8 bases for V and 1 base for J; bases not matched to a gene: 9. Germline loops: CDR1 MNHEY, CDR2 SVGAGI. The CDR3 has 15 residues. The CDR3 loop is CASRDYSSRTDTQYF. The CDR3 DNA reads TGTGCCAGCCGGGACTACTCCAGCCGCACAGATACGCAGTATTTT.

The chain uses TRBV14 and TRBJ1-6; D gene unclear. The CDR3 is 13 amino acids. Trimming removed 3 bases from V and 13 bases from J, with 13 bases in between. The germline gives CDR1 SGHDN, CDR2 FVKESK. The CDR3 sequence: CASSQDGVRPLHF. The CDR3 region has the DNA TGTGCCAGCAGCCAGGACGGGGTGCGGCCCCTCCACTTT.

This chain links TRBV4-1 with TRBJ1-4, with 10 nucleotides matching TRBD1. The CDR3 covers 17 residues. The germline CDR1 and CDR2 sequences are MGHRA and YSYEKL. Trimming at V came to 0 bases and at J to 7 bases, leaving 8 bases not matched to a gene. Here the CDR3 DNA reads TGCGCCAGCAGCCAAGAATTTGCGGGACAGGGGAGTGAAAAACTGTTTTTT. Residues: CASSQEFAGQGSEKLFF.

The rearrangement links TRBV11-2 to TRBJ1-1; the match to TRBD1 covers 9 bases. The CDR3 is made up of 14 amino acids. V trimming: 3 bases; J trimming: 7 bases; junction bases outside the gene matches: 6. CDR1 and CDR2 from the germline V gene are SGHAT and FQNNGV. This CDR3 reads CASSLGQGFGEAFF. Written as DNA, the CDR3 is TGTGCCAGCAGCTTGGGACAGGGTTTCGGTGAAGCTTTCTTT.

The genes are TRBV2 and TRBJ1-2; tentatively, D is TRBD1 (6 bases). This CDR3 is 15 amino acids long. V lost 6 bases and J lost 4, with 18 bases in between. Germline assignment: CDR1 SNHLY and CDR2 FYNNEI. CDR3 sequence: CASRTSRGGVYGYTF. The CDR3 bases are TGTGCCAGCAGGACGTCGAGGGGGGGCGTCTATGGCTACACCTTC.

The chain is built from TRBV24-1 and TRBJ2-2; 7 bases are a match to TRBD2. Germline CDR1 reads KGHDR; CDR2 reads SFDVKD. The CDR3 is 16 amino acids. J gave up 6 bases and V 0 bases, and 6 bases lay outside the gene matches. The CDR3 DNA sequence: TGTGCCACCAGTGATTTGAAAACAAGCGGGGCCGGGGAGCTGTTTTTT. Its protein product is CATSDLKTSGAGELFF.

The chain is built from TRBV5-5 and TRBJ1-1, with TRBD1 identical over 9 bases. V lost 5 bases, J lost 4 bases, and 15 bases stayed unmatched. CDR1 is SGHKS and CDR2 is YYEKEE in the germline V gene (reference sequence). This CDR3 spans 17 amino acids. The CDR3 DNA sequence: TGTGCCAGCAGTTTGTTCCTACAGGGGGCTGGGCGCACTGAAGCTTTCTTT. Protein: CASSLFLQGAGRTEAFF. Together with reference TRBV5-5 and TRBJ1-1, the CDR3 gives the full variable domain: DAGVTQSPTHLIKTRGQQVTLRCSPISGHKSVSWYQQVLGQGPQFIFQYYEKEERGRGNFPDRFSARQFPNYSSELNVNALLLGDSALYLCASSLFLQGAGRTEAFFGQGTRLTVV.

The CDR3 region is CASSVEGERSPLHF. CDR3 nucleotides: TGTGCCAGCAGCGTGGAGGGAGAGCGCTCACCCCTCCACTTT. The rearrangement uses TRBV9 and TRBJ1-6; D not resolved. CDR3 length: 14 amino acids. Trimming pared 2 bases from V and 10 bases from J, leaving 13 bases between. Germline assignment: CDR1 SGDLS and CDR2 YYNGEE.

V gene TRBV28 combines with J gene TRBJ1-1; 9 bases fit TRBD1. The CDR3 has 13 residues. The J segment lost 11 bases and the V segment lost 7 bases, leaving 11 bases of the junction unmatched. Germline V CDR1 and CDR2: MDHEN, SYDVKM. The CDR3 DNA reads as TGTGCCAGCATTCCGGGACAGGGTGGGGAGGCTTTCTTT. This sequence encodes CASIPGQGGEAFF.

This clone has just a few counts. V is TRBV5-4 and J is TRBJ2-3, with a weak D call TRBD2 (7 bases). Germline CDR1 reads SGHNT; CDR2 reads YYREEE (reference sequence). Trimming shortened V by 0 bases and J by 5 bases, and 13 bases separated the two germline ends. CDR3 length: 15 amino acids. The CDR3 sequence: CASSLDPGGLDTQYF. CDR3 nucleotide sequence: TGTGCCAGCAGCTTGGACCCGGGGGGCTTAGATACGCAGTATTTT. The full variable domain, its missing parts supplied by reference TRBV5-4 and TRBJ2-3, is ETGVTQSPTHLIKTRGQQVTLRCSSQSGHNTVSWYQQALGQGPQFIFQYYREEENGRGNFPPRFSGLQFPNYSSELNVNALELDDSALYLCASSLDPGGLDTQYFGPGTRLTVL.

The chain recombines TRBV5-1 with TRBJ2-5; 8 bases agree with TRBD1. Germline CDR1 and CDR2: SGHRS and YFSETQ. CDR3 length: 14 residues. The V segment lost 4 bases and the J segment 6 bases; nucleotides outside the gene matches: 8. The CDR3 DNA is TGCGCCAGCAGCACCCGGACAGGGAGGCAGACCCAGTACTTC. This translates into CASSTRTGRQTQYF.

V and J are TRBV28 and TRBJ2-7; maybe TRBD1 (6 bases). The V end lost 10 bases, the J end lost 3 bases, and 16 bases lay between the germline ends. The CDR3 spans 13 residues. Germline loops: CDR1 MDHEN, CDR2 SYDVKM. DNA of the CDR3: TGTGCCACCGGTCGCGCGGACAGCTACGAGCAGTACGTC. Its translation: CATGRADSYEQYV.

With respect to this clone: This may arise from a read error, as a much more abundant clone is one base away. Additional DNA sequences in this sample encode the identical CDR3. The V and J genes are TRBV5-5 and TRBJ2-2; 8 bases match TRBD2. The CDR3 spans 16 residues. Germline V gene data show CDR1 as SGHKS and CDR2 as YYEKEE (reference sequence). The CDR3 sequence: CASSRTGGQNTGELFF. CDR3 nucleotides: TGCGCCAGCAGCCGTACGGGGGGGCAGAACACCGGGGAGCTGTTTTTT.

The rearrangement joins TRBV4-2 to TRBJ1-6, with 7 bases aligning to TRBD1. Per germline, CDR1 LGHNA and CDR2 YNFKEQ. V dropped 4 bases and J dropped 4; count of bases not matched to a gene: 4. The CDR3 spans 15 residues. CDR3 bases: TGTGCCAGCAGCCCCCGGGACAGTTATAATTCACCCCTCCACTTT. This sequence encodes CASSPRDSYNSPLHF.

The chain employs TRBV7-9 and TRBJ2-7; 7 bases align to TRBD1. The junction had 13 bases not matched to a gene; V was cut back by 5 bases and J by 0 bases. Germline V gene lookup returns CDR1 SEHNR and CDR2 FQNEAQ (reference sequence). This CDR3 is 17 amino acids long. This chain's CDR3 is CASSPDAGTVGSYEQYV. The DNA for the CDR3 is TGTGCCAGCAGCCCGGATGCCGGGACAGTGGGCTCCTACGAGCAGTACGTC.

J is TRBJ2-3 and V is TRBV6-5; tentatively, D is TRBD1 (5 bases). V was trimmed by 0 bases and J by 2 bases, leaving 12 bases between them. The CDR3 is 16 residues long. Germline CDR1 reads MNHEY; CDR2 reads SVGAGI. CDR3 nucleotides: TGTGCCAGCAGTTACTCGGGGCAGGAGTACACAGATACGCAGTATTTT. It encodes CASSYSGQEYTDTQYF.

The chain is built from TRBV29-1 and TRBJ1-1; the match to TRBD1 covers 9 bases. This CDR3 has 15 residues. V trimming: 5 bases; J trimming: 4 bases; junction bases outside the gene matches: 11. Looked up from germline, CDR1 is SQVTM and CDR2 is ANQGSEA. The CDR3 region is CSVPTTGGYSTEAFF. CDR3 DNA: TGCAGCGTTCCGACTACAGGGGGCTATAGCACTGAAGCTTTCTTT.

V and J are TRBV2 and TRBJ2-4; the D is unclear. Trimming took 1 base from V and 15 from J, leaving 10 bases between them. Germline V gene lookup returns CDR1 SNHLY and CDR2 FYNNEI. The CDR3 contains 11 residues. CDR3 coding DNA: TGTGCCAGCAGTGAAGAGAGTGCGCTGTACTTC. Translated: CASSEESALYF.

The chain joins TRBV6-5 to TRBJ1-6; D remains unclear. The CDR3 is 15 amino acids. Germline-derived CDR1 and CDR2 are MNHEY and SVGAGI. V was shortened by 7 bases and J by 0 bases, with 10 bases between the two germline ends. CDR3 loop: CASMGGSSYNSPLHF. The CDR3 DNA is TGTGCCAGCATGGGCGGGAGCTCCTATAATTCACCCCTCCACTTT.

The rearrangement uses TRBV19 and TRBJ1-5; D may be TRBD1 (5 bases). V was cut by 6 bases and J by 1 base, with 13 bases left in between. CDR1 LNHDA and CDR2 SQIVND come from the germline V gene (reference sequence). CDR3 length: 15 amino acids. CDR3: CASSRGDTSNQPQHF. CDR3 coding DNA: TGTGCCAGTAGCCGGGGGGATACCAGCAATCAGCCCCAGCATTTT.